This TCR beta chain was retrieved from a study of CD8+ T cells in alopecia areata. Study-level findings and limits: Given one nonresponder, whether baseline CD8+ expansion relates to response remains uncertain.

About this clone itself: Antigen unknown.

RNA, once extracted, was reverse transcribed into cDNA for use as the sequencing template. Profiled with immunoSEQ multiplex PCR; TCRdb holds only in-frame clones, not every one. Among 150,000 to 200,000 clones listed, roughly 58% were seen once. Sample treatment: oral pan-JAK inhibitor, 5-10 mg twice daily. This CDR3 is 14 amino acids long. Germline V gene sequence: CDR1 MNHEY, CDR2 SVGAGI. V gave up 2 bases and J gave up 7 bases, with 9 bases separating them. The TCR comes from a human donor with alopecia areata. The rearrangement uses TRBV6-5 and TRBJ1-6; the D is unclear. The sequencing here drew on CD4+ T cells sorted from blood, taken around week 55, from a patient treated with tofacitinib. The CDR3 region is CASSYEGWNSPLHF. CDR3 coding DNA: TGTGCCAGCAGTTACGAGGGTTGGAATTCACCCCTCCACTTT.